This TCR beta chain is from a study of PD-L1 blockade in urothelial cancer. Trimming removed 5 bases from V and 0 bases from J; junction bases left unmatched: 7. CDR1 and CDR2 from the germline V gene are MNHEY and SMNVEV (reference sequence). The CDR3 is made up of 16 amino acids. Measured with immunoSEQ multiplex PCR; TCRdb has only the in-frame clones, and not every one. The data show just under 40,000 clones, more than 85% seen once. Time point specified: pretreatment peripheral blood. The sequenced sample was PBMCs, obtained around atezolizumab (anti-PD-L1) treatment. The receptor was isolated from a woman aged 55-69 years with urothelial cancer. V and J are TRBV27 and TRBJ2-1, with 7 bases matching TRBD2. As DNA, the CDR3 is TGTGCCAGCAGTCCTAGCGGATCGGGCTCCTACAATGAGCAGTTCTTC. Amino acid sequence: CASSPSGSGSYNEQFF.